Here is one TCR beta chain with its context. Germline CDR1 is SGHRS and CDR2 is YFSETQ. V dropped 4 bases and J dropped 6 bases, with 20 bases sitting between them. There are 15 residues in the CDR3. This specimen belongs to a study of identical twins. TCRdb called the 5' RACE reads again in MiXCR, with one record for every CDR3 protein. The sample yields some 660,000 distinct CDR3 sequences, 8.5% to 9.5% seen once. The same sample was also studied in work on yellow fever vaccine responses in identical twins.

This sequence joins TRBV5-1 and TRBJ2-7; TRBD2 is a possible D gene (6 bases). The clonotype originates from a woman under 30 in good health. Sequencing input: PBMCs. The CDR3 DNA follows: TGCGCCAGCAGCCCCACGGGGGATCTCCCCCTCGAGCAGTACTTC. Its protein is CASSPTGDLPLEQYF.